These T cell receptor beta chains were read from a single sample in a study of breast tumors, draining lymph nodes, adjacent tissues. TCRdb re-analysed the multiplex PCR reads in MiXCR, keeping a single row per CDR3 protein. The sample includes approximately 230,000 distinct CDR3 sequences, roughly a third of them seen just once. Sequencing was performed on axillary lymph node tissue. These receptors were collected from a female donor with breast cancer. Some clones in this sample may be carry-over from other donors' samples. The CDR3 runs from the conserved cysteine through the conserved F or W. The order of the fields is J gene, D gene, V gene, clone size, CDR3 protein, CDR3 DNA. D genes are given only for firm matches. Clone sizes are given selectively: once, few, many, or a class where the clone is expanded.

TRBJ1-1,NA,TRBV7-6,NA,CASSSKGGTEAFF,TGTGCCAGCAGCTCCAAAGGTGGCACTGAAGCTTTCTTT
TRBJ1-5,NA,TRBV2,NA,CASRPPGQPQHF,TGTGCCAGCAGACCCCCGGGACAGCCCCAGCATTTT
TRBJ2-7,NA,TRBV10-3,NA,CAISESPWDTTYEQYF,TGTGCCATCAGTGAGTCGCCCTGGGACACCACCTACGAGCAGTACTTC
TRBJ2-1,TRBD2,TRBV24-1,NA,CAIHPKGLAGEASYNEQFF,TGTGCCATCCATCCAAAGGGACTAGCGGGAGAGGCATCCTACAATGAGCAGTTCTTC
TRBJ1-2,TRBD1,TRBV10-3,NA,CAISEGTGADGYTF,TGTGCCATCAGTGAAGGGACAGGGGCAGATGGCTACACCTTC
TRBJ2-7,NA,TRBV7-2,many,CASSSLESSYEQYF,TGTGCCAGCAGCTCCCTGGAAAGCTCCTACGAGCAGTACTTC
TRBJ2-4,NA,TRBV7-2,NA,CASKPQRGGLAKNIQYF,TGTGCCAGCAAACCCCAGAGGGGGGGCCTGGCCAAAAACATTCAGTACTTC
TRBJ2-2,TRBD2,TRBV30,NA,CAWSVWGLPNTGELFF,TGTGCCTGGAGTGTATGGGGACTACCAAACACCGGGGAGCTGTTTTTT
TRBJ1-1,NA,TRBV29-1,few,CSVVREYGTEAFF,TGCAGCGTTGTTCGAGAATACGGCACTGAAGCTTTCTTT
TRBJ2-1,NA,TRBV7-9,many,CASSPYGPYNEQFF,TGTGCCAGCAGCCCCTACGGCCCATACAATGAGCAGTTCTTC
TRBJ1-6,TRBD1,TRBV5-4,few,CASSLGGGQAYNSPLHF,TGTGCCAGCAGCTTGGGGGGGGGACAGGCCTATAATTCACCCCTCCACTTT
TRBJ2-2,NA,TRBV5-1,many,CASSFGKNTGELFF,TGCGCCAGCAGCTTTGGGAAAAACACCGGGGAGCTGTTTTTT
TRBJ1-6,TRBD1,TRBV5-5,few,CASSSGQGTPYNSPLHF,TGTGCCAGCAGCTCCGGACAGGGGACCCCCTATAATTCACCCCTCCACTTT
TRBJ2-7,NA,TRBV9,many,CASSPSGHWGSEQYF,TGTGCCAGCAGCCCATCAGGCCATTGGGGAAGCGAGCAGTACTTC
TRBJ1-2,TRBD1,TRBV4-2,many,CASSLGTGGNYGYTF,TGTGCCAGCAGCCTAGGGACAGGGGGAAACTATGGCTACACCTTC
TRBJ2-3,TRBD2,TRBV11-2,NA,CASRYGTSAGITDTQYF,TGTGCCAGCAGGTACGGGACTAGCGCGGGGATCACAGATACGCAGTATTTT
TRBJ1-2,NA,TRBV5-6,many,CASSWVKANYGYTF,TGTGCCAGCAGCTGGGTAAAAGCTAACTATGGCTACACCTTC
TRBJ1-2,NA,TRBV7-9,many,CASSPREGRGSLLYGYTF,TGTGCCAGCAGCCCAAGAGAGGGCAGGGGAAGCCTACTATATGGCTACACCTTC
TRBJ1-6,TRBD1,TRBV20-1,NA,CSARRQGDSPLHF,TGCAGTGCTAGAAGACAGGGGGATTCACCCCTCCACTTT
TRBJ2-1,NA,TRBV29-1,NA,CSLDATSYNEQFF,TGCAGCTTGGATGCGACCTCCTACAATGAGCAGTTCTTC
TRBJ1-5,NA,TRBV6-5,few,CASSHGGAQPQHF,TGTGCCAGCAGTCACGGAGGGGCCCAGCCCCAGCATTTT
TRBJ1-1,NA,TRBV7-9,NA,CASSLGGAEAFF,TGTGCCAGCAGCTTGGGGGGCGCTGAAGCTTTCTTT
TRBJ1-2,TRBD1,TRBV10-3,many,CAISATGVGYTF,TGTGCCATCAGTGCGACAGGGGTTGGCTACACCTTC
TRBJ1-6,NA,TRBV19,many,CASGGGTNNSPLHF,TGTGCCAGTGGCGGGGGAACCAATAATTCACCCCTCCACTTT
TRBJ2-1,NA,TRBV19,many,CASRGYYNEQFF,TGTGCCAGTAGGGGGTACTACAATGAGCAGTTCTTC
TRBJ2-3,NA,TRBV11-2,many,CASSLASVGTQYF,TGTGCCAGCAGCTTAGCTAGCGTGGGTACGCAGTATTTT
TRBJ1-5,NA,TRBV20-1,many,CSASGRGSQPQHF,TGCAGTGCTAGCGGGCGGGGATCTCAGCCCCAGCATTTT
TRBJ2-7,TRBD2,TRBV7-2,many,CASSLVTAGGSSYEQYF,TGTGCCAGCAGCTTAGTGACGGCGGGAGGGTCCTCCTACGAGCAGTACTTC
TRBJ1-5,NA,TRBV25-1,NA,CASSLVGPNQPQHF,TGTGCCAGCAGCTTAGTGGGCCCGAATCAGCCCCAGCATTTT
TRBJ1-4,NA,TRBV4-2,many,CASSPQERGNEKLFF,TGTGCCAGCAGCCCTCAAGAACGGGGTAATGAAAAACTGTTTTTT
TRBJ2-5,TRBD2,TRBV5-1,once,CASSLFASGGVIMSQYF,TGCGCCAGCAGCTTGTTCGCTAGCGGGGGCGTCATCATGTCCCAGTACTTC
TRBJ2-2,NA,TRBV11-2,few,CASSLVPGGELFF,TGTGCCAGCAGCTTAGTTCCGGGCGGGGAGCTGTTTTTT
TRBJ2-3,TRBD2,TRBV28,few,CASRDVRTSGRTDTQYF,TGTGCCAGCAGGGACGTGCGGACTAGCGGGAGGACAGATACGCAGTATTTT
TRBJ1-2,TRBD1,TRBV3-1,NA,CASSQRQGVSNRYTF,TGTGCCAGCAGCCAAAGACAGGGGGTGTCTAATCGCTACACCTTC
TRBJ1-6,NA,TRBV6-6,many,CASSFGPKRDSPLHF,TGTGCCAGCAGTTTCGGACCCAAACGTGATTCACCCCTCCACTTT
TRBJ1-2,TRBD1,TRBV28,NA,CASSQDRVGGYTF,TGTGCCAGCAGTCAAGACAGGGTTGGAGGCTACACCTTC
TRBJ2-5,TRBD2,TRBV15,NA,CATSSARGTSGRAGETQYF,TGTGCCACCAGCAGTGCTAGGGGGACTAGCGGGAGGGCCGGAGAGACCCAGTACTTC
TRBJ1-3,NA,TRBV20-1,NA,CSAKDSTSGNTIYF,TGCAGTGCTAAAGACAGCACCTCTGGAAACACCATATATTTT